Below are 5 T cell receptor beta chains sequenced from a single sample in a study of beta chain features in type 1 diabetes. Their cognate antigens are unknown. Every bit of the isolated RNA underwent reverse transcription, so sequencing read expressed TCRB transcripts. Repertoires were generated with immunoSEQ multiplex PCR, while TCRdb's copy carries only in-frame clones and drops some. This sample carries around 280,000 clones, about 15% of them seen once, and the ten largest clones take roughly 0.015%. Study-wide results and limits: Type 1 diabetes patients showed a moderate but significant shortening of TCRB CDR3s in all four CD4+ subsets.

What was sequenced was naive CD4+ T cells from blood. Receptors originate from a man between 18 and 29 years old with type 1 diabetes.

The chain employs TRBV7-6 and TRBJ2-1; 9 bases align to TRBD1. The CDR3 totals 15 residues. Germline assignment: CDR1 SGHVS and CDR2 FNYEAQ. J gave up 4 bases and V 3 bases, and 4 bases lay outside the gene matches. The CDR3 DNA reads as TGTGCCAGCAGCTTCCAGGACAGGGGTTACAATGAGCAGTTCTTC. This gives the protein CASSFQDRGYNEQFF.

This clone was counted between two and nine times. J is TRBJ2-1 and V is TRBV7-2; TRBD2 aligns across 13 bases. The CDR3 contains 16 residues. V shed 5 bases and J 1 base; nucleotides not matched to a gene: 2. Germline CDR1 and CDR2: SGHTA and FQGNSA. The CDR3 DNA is TGTGCCAGCAGCAGGGGACTAGCGGGATCCTACAATGAGCAGTTCTTC. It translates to CASSRGLAGSYNEQFF. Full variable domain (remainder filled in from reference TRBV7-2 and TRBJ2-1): GAGVSQSPSNKVTEKGKDVELRCDPISGHTALYWYRQSLGQGLEFLIYFQGNSAPDKSGLPSDRFSAERTGGSVSTLTIQRTQQEDSAVYLCASSRGLAGSYNEQFFGPGTRLTVL.

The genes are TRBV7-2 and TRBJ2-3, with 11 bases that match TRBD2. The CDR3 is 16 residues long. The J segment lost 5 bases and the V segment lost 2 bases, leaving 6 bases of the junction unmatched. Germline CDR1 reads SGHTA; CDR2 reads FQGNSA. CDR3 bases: TGTGCCAGCAGCTTATTAGCGGGGGGGCCTGGAGATACGCAGTATTTT. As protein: CASSLLAGGPGDTQYF.

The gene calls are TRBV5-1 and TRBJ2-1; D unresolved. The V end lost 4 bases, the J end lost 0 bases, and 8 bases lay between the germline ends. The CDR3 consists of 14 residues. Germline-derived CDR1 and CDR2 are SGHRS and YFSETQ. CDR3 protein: CASSTSSSYNEQFF. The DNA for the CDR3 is TGCGCCAGCAGCACTTCGAGCTCCTACAATGAGCAGTTCTTC. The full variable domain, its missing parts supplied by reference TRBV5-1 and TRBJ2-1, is KAGVTQTPRYLIKTRGQQVTLSCSPISGHRSVSWYQQTPGQGLQFLFEYFSETQRNKGNFPGRFSGRQFSNSRSEMNVSTLELGDSALYLCASSTSSSYNEQFFGPGTRLTVL.

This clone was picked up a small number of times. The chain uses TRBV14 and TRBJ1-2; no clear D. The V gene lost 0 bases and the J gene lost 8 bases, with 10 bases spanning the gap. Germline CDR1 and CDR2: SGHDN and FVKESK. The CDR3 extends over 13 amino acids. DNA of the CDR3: TGTGCCAGCAGCCAAGATAGCAGCGGAGGCTACACCTTC. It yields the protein CASSQDSSGGYTF.